This T cell receptor beta chain was identified during a study of regulatory T cells in long-lasting Graves disease. CDR1 and CDR2 from the germline V gene are SQVTM and ANQGSEA. The V and J ends lost 3 bases and 0 bases respectively, with 5 bases between them. This CDR3 is built from 12 residues. Time point in this sample: newly diagnosed GD, antithyroid drugs for less than 3 months. PBMC-extracted RNA yielded the TCR library. Arm-PCR of CDR3 regions with iRepertoire HTBI primers generated TCR beta libraries. TCRdb recomputed calls from the multiplex PCR reads with MiXCR, one row per CDR3 protein. The sample carries 200,000 to 250,000 distinct CDR3 sequences, roughly 19% recorded once. This clonotype was picked up a small number of times. In addition, the sample was reused for a study of T cells in Graves' hyperthyroidism and ophthalmopathy.

This specimen consisted of peripheral blood mononuclear cells (PBMCs), obtained at new diagnosis, from a patient treated with antithyroid drugs. This clonotype originated in a woman aged 25 to 39 with Graves disease. The chain links TRBV29-1 to TRBJ2-5; D unclear. DNA of the CDR3: TGCAGCGTTGAGGGCCACCAAGAGACCCAGTACTTC. It yields the protein CSVEGHQETQYF.